This T cell receptor beta chain was captured by sequencing in a study of cytomegalovirus exposure and HLA in healthy donors. General study points: It was in a later analysis that TCR association rates were seen to vary by HLA locus, highest for DRB1 and lowest for HLA-C. Some V segments (TRBV6-2 and TRBV6-3 among them) were excluded as indistinguishable. The authors enumerated around 150 TCR beta chains as linked to cytomegalovirus.

The CDR3 loop spans 15 amino acids. Germline V CDR1 and CDR2: SGDLS, YYNGEE. The V end was cut by 2 bases, the J end by 0 bases, with 8 bases between. The PCR had 60 Vbeta and 13 Jbeta primers. The data were produced by immunoSEQ multiplex PCR, yet TCRdb's version contains in-frame clones alone and is incomplete. The table includes 150,000 or so clones, around three quarters detected once. About this clone: No antigen is known for it.

Healthy bone marrow donors made up the donors. The sequencing input was PBMCs. V and J are TRBV9 and TRBJ2-2; D is possibly TRBD2 (5 bases). This sequence was found in a male donor in good health and CMV-seronegative. The CDR3: CASSVPGTNTGELFF. The CDR3 DNA is TGTGCCAGCAGCGTTCCCGGGACGAACACCGGGGAGCTGTTTTTT.